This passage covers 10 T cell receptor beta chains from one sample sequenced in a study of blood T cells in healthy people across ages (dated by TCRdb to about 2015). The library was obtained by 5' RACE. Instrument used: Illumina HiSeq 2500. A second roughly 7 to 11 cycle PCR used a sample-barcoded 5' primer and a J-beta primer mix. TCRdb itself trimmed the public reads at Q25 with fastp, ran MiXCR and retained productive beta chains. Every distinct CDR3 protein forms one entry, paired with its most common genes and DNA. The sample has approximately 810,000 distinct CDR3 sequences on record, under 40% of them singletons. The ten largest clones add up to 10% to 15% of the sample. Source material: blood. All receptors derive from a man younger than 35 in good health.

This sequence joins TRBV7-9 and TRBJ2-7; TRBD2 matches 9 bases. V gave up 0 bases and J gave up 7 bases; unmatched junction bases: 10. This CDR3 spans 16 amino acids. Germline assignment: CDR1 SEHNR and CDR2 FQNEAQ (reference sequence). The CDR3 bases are TGTGCCAGCAGCTTAGCGGGGGGGACTAGCAGCCATGAGCAGTACTTC. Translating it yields CASSLAGGTSSHEQYF. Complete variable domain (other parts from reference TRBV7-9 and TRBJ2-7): DTGVSQNPRHKITKRGQNVTFRCDPISEHNRLYWYRQTLGQGPEFLTYFQNEAQLEKSRLLSDRFSAERPKGSFSTLEIQRTEQGDSAMYLCASSLAGGTSSHEQYFGPGTRLTVT.

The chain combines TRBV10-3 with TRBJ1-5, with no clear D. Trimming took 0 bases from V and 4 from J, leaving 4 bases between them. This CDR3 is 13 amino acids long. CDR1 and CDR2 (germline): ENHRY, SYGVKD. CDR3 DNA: TGTGCCATCAGTGAGTCCCCGAATCAGCCCCAGCATTTT. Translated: CAISESPNQPQHF.

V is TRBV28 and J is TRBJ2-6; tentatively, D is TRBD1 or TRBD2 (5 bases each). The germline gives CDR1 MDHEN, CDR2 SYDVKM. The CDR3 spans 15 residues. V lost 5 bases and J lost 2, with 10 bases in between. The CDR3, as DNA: TGTGCCAGCAGTCCCGGGACCCCTGGGGCCAACGTCCTGACTTTC. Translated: CASSPGTPGANVLTF. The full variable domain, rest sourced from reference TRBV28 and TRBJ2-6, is DVKVTQSSRYLVKRTGEKVFLECVQDMDHENMFWYRQDPGLGLRLIYFSYDVKMKEKGDIPEGYSVSREKKERFSLILESASTNQTSMYLCASSPGTPGANVLTFGAGSRLTVL.

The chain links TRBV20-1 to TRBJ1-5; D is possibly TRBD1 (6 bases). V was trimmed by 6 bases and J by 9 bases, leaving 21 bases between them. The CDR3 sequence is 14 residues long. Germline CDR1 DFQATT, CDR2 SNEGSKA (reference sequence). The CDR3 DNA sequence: TGCAGTGCCAATTCAGGGGCCGCGGTTATGCCCCAGCATTTT. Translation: CSANSGAAVMPQHF.

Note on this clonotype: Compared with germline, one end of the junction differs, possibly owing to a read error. CDR3: CANSLMASGFTDTQYF. The CDR3 DNA follows: TGTGCCAACAGTTTAATGGCTAGCGGGTTCACAGATACGCAGTATTTT. The V gene is TRBV12-3 or TRBV12-4, the J gene TRBJ2-3; 8 nucleotides align to TRBD2. This CDR3 has 16 residues.

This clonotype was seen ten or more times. The CDR3 sequence is CATSRGDTQYF. CDR3 DNA: TGTGCCACCAGCAGAGGAGATACGCAGTATTTT. The genes are TRBV15 and TRBJ2-3; D not certain. The CDR3 loop spans 11 amino acids. V lost 1 base and J lost 5, with 1 base in between. Germline loops: CDR1 LNHNV, CDR2 YYDKDF (reference sequence).

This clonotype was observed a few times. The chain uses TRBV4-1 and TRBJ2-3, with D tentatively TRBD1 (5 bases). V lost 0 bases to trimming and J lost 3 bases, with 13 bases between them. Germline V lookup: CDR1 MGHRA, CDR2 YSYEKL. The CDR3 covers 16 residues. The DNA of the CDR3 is TGCGCCAGCAGCCAAGATGGTTCAGGGCGGACAGATACGCAGTATTTT. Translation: CASSQDGSGRTDTQYF.

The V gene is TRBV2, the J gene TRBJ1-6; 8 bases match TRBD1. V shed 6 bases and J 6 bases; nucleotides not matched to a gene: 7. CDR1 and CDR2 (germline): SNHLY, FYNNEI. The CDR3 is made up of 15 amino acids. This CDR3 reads CASRMTGEANSPLHF. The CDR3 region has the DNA TGTGCCAGCAGGATGACAGGGGAGGCTAATTCACCCCTCCACTTT.

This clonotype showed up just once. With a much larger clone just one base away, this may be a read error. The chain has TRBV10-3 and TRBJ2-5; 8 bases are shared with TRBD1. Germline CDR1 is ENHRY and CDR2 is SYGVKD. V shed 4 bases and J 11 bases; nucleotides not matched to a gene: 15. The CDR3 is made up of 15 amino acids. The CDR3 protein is CAISGTGTGDNEQYF. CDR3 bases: TGTGCCATCAGTGGGACCGGGACAGGAGACAATGAGCAGTACTTC.

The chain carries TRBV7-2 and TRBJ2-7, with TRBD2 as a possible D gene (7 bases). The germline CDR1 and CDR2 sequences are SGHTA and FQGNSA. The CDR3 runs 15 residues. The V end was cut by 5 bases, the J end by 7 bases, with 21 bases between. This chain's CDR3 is CASSLAGADYNEQYF. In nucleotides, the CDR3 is TGTGCCAGCAGCCTCGCGGGGGCGGACTACAATGAGCAGTACTTC. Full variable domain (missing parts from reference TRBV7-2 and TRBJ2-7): GAGVSQSPSNKVTEKGKDVELRCDPISGHTALYWYRQSLGQGLEFLIYFQGNSAPDKSGLPSDRFSAERTGGSVSTLTIQRTQQEDSAVYLCASSLAGADYNEQYFGPGTRLTVT.